Described below is a single T cell receptor (beta chain) sequence and its context. What it binds is unknown. The sample is drawn from a study of T cell responses to AZD1222 COVID-19 vaccine. Study-level findings and limits: Distributed over spike, vaccine-associated CD4 TCRs predominated at 160-218 and 743-854. Most donors were white British and more were female, and clonal diversity was possibly underestimated. Spike-specific TCR breadth rose after two AZD1222 doses, and depth rose as well.

Sequenced by immunoSEQ multiplex PCR; TCRdb stores in-frame clones only, minus some. The table shows some 130,000 clones, with approximately 90% occurring only once. The CDR3 runs 16 residues. V lost 5 bases, J lost 0 bases, and 16 bases lay in between. Germline loops: CDR1 KGHSH, CDR2 LQKENI. This clonotype was obtained from an adult in good health. This rearrangement joins TRBV18 to TRBJ1-1; tentative D call: TRBD1 (6 bases). The sequences come from peripheral blood, collected on day 0 of AZD1222 vaccination. The CDR3 region has the DNA TGTGCCAGCTCAACCCTAGAGAGGACAGTGAACACTGAAGCTTTCTTT. Translation: CASSTLERTVNTEAFF.